The clone carrying this T cell receptor (beta chain) has a count of ten or more. Its antigen is still unknown. The CDR3 loop spans 14 amino acids. Germline V gene data show CDR1 as SGHRS and CDR2 as YFSETQ. V shed 4 bases and J 1 base; nucleotides not matched to a gene: 4. This entry is derived from a study of T cell repertoires in cytomegalovirus infection. Study summary: CMV infection and matching HLA type were both indicated by public TCR beta signatures. Findings of the study overall: There were carriers of CMV plus the relevant HLA, and cumulative public TCR beta family frequency identified them. Ex vivo responses were dominated by HLA-C-restricted CMV-specific TCR beta clonotypes.

TCRdb fed the reads into MiXCR, producing one record per CDR3 protein. Of approximately 500,000 distinct CDR3 sequences in the sample, about 11% were seen once. The receptor's source is a human donor in good health (CMV status not recorded). Some clones in this sample may be carry-over from other donors' samples. V gene TRBV5-1 combines with J gene TRBJ1-1; 7 bases match TRBD1. Sequencing was done on a sample of PBMCs. The chain's CDR3 is CASSPGQQNTEAFF. The CDR3 coding sequence is TGCGCCAGCAGCCCGGGACAGCAGAACACTGAAGCTTTCTTT. The variable domain in full, with the rest retrieved from reference TRBV5-1 and TRBJ1-1, is KAGVTQTPRYLIKTRGQQVTLSCSPISGHRSVSWYQQTPGQGLQFLFEYFSETQRNKGNFPGRFSGRQFSNSRSEMNVSTLELGDSALYLCASSPGQQNTEAFFGQGTRLTVV.